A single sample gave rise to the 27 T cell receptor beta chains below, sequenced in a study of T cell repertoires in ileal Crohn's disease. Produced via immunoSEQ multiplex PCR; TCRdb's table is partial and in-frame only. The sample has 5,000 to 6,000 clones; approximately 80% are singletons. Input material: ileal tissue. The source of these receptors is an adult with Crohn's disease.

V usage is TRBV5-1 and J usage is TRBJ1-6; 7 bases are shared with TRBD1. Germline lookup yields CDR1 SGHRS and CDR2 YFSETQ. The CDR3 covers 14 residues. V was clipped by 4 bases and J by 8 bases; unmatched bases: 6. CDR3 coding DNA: TGCGCCAGCAGCCGTGACAGGGATGATTCACCCCTCCACTTT. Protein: CASSRDRDDSPLHF.

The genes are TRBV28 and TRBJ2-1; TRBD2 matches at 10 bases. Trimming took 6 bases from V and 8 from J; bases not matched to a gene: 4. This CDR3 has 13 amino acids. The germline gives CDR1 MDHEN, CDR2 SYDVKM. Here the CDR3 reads CASRAGGHDEQFF. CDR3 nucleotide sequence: TGTGCCAGCAGAGCGGGGGGGCACGATGAGCAGTTCTTC. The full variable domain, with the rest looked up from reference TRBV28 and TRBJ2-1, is DVKVTQSSRYLVKRTGEKVFLECVQDMDHENMFWYRQDPGLGLRLIYFSYDVKMKEKGDIPEGYSVSREKKERFSLILESASTNQTSMYLCASRAGGHDEQFFGPGTRLTVL.

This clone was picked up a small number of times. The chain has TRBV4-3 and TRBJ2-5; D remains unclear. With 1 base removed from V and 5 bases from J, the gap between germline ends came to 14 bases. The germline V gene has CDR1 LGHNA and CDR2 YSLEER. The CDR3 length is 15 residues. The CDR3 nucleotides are TGCGCCAGCAGCCAAGGGCATGACATAACGGAGACCCAGTACTTC. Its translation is CASSQGHDITETQYF.

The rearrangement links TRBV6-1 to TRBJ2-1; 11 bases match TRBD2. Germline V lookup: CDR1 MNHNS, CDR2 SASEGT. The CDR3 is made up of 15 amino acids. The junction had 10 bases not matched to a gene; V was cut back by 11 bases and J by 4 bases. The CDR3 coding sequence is TGTGCCGCAGTGAATCTAGCGGGAGGATACAATGAGCAGTTCTTC. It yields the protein CAAVNLAGGYNEQFF.

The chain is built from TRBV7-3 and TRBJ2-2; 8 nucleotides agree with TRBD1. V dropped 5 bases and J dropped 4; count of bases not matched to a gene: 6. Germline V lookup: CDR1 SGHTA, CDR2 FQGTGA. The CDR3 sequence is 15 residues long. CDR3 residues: CASSPQGAGTGELFF. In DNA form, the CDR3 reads TGTGCCAGCAGCCCCCAGGGGGCAGGCACCGGGGAGCTGTTTTTT.

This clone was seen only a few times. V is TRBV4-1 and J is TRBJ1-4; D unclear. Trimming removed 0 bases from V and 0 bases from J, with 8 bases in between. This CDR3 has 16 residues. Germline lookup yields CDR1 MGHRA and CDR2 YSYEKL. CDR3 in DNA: TGCGCCAGCAGCCAAGAGCAGGCTGCAACTAATGAAAAACTGTTTTTT. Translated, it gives CASSQEQAATNEKLFF.

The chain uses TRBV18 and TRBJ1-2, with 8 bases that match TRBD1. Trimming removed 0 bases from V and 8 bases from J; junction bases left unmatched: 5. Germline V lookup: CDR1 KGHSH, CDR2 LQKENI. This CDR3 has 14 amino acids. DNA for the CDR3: TGTGCCAGCTCACCACCTGAGACAGGGGTAGGCTACACCTTC. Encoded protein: CASSPPETGVGYTF.

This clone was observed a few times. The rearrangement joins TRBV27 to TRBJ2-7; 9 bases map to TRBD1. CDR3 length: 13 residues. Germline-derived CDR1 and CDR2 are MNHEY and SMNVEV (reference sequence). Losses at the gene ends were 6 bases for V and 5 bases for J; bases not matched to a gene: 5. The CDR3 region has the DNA TGTGCCAGCAGGGGGACAGGGCGGAACGAGCAGTACTTC. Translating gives CASRGTGRNEQYF.

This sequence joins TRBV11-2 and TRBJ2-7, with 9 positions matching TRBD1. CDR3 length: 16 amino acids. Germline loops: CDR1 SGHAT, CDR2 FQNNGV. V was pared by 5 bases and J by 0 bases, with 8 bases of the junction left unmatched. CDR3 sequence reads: CASSPWTGASSYEQYF. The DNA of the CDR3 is TGTGCCAGCAGCCCGTGGACAGGGGCGAGCTCCTACGAGCAGTACTTC.

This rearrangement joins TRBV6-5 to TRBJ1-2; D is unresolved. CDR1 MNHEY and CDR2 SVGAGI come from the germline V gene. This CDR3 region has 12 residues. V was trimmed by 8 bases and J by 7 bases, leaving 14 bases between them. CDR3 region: CASGRSSIGYTF. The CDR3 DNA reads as TGTGCCAGCGGCAGGTCGTCGATTGGCTACACCTTC.

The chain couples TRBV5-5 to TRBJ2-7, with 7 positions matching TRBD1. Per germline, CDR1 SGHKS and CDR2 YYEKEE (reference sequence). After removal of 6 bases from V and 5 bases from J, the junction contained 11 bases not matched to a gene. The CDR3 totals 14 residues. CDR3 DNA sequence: TGTGCCAGCAATTTGAAGGGGGCGAATCACGAGCAGTACTTC. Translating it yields CASNLKGANHEQYF.

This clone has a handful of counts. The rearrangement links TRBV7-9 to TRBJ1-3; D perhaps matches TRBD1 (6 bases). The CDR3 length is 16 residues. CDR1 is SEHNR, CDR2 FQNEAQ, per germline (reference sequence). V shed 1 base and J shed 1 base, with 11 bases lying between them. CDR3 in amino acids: CASSLEAGASGNTIYF. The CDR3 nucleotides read TGTGCCAGCAGCTTAGAGGCAGGGGCGTCTGGAAACACCATATATTTT.

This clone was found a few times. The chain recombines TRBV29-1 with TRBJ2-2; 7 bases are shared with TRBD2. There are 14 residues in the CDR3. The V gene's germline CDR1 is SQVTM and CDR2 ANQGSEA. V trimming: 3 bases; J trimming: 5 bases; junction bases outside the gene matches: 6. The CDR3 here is CSVEGEGGTGELFF. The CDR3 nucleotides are TGCAGCGTTGAGGGGGAGGGAGGGACCGGGGAGCTGTTTTTT.

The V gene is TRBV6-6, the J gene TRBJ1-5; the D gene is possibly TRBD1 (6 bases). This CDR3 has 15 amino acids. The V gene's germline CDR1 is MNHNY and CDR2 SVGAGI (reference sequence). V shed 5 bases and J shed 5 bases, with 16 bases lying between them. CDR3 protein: CASSKGGAWDQPQHF. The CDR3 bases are TGTGCCAGCAGTAAGGGGGGGGCTTGGGATCAGCCCCAGCATTTT.

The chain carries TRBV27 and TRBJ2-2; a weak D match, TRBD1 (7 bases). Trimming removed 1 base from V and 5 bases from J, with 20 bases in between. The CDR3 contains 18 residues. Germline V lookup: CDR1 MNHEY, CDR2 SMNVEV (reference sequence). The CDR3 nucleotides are TGTGCCAGCAGTTTATTAGGAGGGGGCTCGATAAAGACCGGGGAGCTGTTTTTT. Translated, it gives CASSLLGGGSIKTGELFF.

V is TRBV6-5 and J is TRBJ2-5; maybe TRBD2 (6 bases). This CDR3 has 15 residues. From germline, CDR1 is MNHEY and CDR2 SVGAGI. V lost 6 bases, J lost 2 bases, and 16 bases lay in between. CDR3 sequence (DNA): TGTGCCAGCAGCTCACAGGCGGGAAGGCAAGAGACCCAGTACTTC. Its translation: CASSSQAGRQETQYF.

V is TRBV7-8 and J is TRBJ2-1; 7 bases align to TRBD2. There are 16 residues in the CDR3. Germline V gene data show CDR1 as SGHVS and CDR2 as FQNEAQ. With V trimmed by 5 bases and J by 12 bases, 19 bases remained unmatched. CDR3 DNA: TGTGCCAGCAGCCTTCTAGCGGCGGGCGTCCTCGGGAGGCAGTTCTTC. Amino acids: CASSLLAAGVLGRQFF.

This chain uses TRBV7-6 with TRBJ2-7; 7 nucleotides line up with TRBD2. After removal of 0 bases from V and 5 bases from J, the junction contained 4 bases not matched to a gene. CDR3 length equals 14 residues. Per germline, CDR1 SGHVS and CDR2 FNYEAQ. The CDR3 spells CASSLARGTHEQYF. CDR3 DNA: TGTGCCAGCAGCTTAGCGCGGGGGACCCACGAGCAGTACTTC.

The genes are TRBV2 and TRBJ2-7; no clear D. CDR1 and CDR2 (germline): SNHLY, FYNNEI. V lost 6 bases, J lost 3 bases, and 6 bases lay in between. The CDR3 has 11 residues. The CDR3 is CASRGYYEQYF. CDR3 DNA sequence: TGTGCCAGCAGGGGCTACTACGAGCAGTACTTC.

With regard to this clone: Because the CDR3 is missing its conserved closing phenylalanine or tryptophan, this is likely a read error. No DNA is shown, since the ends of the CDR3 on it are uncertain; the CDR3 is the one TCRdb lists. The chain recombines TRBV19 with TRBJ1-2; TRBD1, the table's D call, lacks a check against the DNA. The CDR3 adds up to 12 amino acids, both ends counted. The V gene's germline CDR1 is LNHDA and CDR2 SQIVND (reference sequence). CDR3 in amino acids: CASSIYGTGGWN.

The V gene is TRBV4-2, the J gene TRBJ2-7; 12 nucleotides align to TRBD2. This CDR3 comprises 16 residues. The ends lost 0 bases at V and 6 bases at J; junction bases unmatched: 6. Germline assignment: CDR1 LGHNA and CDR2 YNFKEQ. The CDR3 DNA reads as TGTGCCAGCAGCCAAGAGTCGACTAGCGGGGGACTCGAGCAGTACTTC. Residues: CASSQESTSGGLEQYF.

As DNA, the CDR3 is TGCAGCGTTGTTCCGGTAGGAAACACCATATATTTT. Encoded protein: CSVVPVGNTIYF. The chain has TRBV29-1 and TRBJ1-3; D not resolved. CDR3 length: 12 residues. Germline lookup yields CDR1 SQVTM and CDR2 ANQGSEA. The V end was cut by 4 bases, the J end by 4 bases, with 8 bases between.

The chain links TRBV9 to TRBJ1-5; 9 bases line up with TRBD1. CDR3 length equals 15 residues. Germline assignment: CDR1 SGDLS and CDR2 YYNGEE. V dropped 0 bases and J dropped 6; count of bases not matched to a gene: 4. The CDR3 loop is CASSVGTGGGQPQHF. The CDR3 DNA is TGTGCCAGCAGCGTAGGTACAGGGGGCGGTCAGCCCCAGCATTTT. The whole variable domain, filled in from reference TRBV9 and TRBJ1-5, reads DSGVTQTPKHLITATGQRVTLRCSPRSGDLSVYWYQQSLDQGLQFLIQYYNGEERAKGNILERFSAQQFPDLHSELNLSSLELGDSALYFCASSVGTGGGQPQHFGDGTRLSIL.

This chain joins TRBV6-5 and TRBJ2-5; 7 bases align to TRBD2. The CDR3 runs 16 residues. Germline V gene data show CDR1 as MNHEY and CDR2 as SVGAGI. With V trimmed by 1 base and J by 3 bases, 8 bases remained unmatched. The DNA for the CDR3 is TGTGCCAGCAGTTACTTCTCTGCGGGGAGGGAAGAGACCCAGTACTTC. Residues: CASSYFSAGREETQYF.

Here the CDR3 reads CASSWGQGRGNTIYF. CDR3 coding DNA: TGCGCCAGCAGCTGGGGACAGGGCCGAGGAAACACCATATATTTT. This chain links TRBV5-1 with TRBJ1-3; TRBD1 matches at 9 bases. The germline CDR1 and CDR2 sequences are SGHRS and YFSETQ. This CDR3 spans 15 amino acids. V was pared by 3 bases and J by 4 bases, with 5 bases of the junction left unmatched.

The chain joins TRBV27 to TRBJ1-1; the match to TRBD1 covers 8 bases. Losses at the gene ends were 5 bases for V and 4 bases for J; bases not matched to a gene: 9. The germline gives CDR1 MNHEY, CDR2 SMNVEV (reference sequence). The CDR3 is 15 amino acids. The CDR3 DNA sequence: TGTGCCAGCAGTCCCCTCGGACAGGGCGGCACTGAAGCTTTCTTT. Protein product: CASSPLGQGGTEAFF.

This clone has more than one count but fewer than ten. CDR3 nucleotides: TGTGCCAGCAGCTTGTTAGGGGTGGGTCAGCCCCAGCATTTT. Its protein is CASSLLGVGQPQHF. The chain uses TRBV5-6 and TRBJ1-5; D perhaps matches TRBD1 (5 bases). Germline V gene sequence: CDR1 SGHDT, CDR2 YYEEEE. The length of the CDR3 is 14 residues. Between the trimmed V and J ends, which lost 1 base and 6 bases, there was a span of 11 bases.